Shown below are 22 T cell receptor beta chains from a single sample sequenced in a study of cytomegalovirus exposure and HLA in healthy donors. PCR used 60 Vbeta primers and 13 Jbeta primers. Data came from immunoSEQ multiplex PCR; TCRdb stores just in-frame clones and leaves some out. This sample's table reports roughly 55,000 clones. Material for sequencing was PBMCs. The origin of the receptors is a man over 45 in good health and CMV-seropositive.

In DNA, the CDR3 is TGTGCCAGCAGCACCCTATCGGACAATTACAATGAGCAGTTCTTC. It specifies CASSTLSDNYNEQFF. The chain carries TRBV7-9 and TRBJ2-1; a possible D gene is TRBD1 (5 bases). Germline assignment: CDR1 SEHNR and CDR2 FQNEAQ (reference sequence). V was cut by 5 bases and J by 4 bases, with 15 bases left in between. There are 15 residues in the CDR3. Full variable domain (missing parts from reference TRBV7-9 and TRBJ2-1): DTGVSQNPRHKITKRGQNVTFRCDPISEHNRLYWYRQTLGQGPEFLTYFQNEAQLEKSRLLSDRFSAERPKGSFSTLEIQRTEQGDSAMYLCASSTLSDNYNEQFFGPGTRLTVL.

This chain uses TRBV5-1 with TRBJ2-3; 9 positions match TRBD2. V shed 0 bases, J shed 4 bases, and the junction held 6 bases outside the gene matches. The CDR3 spans 16 residues. Germline values: CDR1 SGHRS, CDR2 YFSETQ. This CDR3 is CASSLGSSGRADTQYF. The CDR3 region has the DNA TGCGCCAGCAGCTTGGGGAGTAGCGGGAGAGCAGATACGCAGTATTTT.

The chain employs TRBV6-5 and TRBJ1-6; D is perhaps TRBD1 (5 bases). Trimming stripped 5 bases from V and 9 bases from J, with 11 bases between. CDR1 is MNHEY, CDR2 SVGAGI, per germline. The CDR3 runs to 13 residues. This CDR3 reads CASSPGGVSPLHF. Here the CDR3 DNA reads TGTGCCAGCAGTCCGGGGGGGGTTTCACCCCTCCACTTT.

The chain couples TRBV19 to TRBJ1-1, with a tentative D call TRBD1 (5 bases). From germline, CDR1 is LNHDA and CDR2 SQIVND (reference sequence). The germline V and J ends were trimmed by 2 bases and 5 bases, with 12 bases remaining between them. CDR3 length: 14 amino acids. The CDR3 sequence: CASSIFDSGTEAFF. CDR3 coding DNA: TGTGCCAGTAGTATATTCGACAGCGGGACTGAAGCTTTCTTT.

This sequence joins TRBV2 and TRBJ1-3; TRBD1 matches at 7 bases. Germline V gene lookup returns CDR1 SNHLY and CDR2 FYNNEI. This CDR3 contains 17 residues. The trim removed 7 bases at V and 1 base at J, leaving 13 bases unmatched. The chain's CDR3 is CASTVWDSSISGNTIYF. CDR3 DNA sequence: TGTGCCAGCACTGTTTGGGACAGTTCAATTTCTGGAAACACCATATATTTT.

The V and J genes are TRBV7-3 and TRBJ2-1; D is possibly TRBD1 (6 bases). CDR1 is SGHTA, CDR2 FQGTGA, per germline. The CDR3 is 16 residues long. Trimming left V 1 base short and J 5 bases short, with 15 bases between. CDR3 sequence reads: CASSLMGRTVDNEQFF. The CDR3 DNA follows: TGTGCCAGCAGCTTAATGGGTAGGACAGTCGACAATGAGCAGTTCTTC. Using reference TRBV7-3 and TRBJ2-1 for the parts outside the CDR3, the full variable domain is GAGVSQTPSNKVTEKGKYVELRCDPISGHTALYWYRQSLGQGPEFLIYFQGTGAADDSGLPNDRFFAVRPEGSVSTLKIQRTERGDSAVYLCASSLMGRTVDNEQFFGPGTRLTVL.

The chain is built from TRBV18 and TRBJ2-4; D ambiguous. The CDR3 is 14 amino acids. Looked up from germline, CDR1 is KGHSH and CDR2 is LQKENI. V was trimmed by 1 base and J by 5 bases, leaving 9 bases between them. CDR3 DNA sequence: TGTGCCAGCTCACCACGGTCCGGAGAAAACATTCAGTACTTC. Protein product: CASSPRSGENIQYF.

The V and J genes are TRBV4-1 and TRBJ2-5, with D maybe TRBD2 (6 bases). CDR3 size: 18 residues. Between the trimmed V and J ends, which lost 4 bases and 3 bases, there was a span of 24 bases. Germline CDR1 reads MGHRA; CDR2 reads YSYEKL. DNA of the CDR3: TGCGCCAGCAGCCTGACCAATTCGTGGGGGGTGGGGAAAGAGACCCAGTACTTC. As protein: CASSLTNSWGVGKETQYF.

The V gene is TRBV4-1, the J gene TRBJ1-1, with D perhaps matching TRBD1 (6 bases). Germline CDR1 is MGHRA and CDR2 is YSYEKL. With 1 base removed from V and 6 bases from J, the gap between germline ends came to 24 bases. The CDR3 is made up of 18 amino acids. The CDR3 loop reads CASSQATGLGGLNAEAFF. The CDR3 nucleotides read TGCGCCAGCAGCCAAGCTACAGGGTTGGGTGGGTTAAACGCTGAAGCTTTCTTT.

The chain recombines TRBV5-6 with TRBJ2-7; D possibly corresponds to TRBD1 (5 bases). Trimming removed 2 bases at V and 2 bases at J, with 11 bases between. This CDR3 has 14 residues. Germline V gene lookup returns CDR1 SGHDT and CDR2 YYEEEE. For the CDR3, the DNA is TGTGCCAGCAGCTTAAGCGACAGAGCCTACGAGCAGTACTTC. As protein: CASSLSDRAYEQYF.

CDR3 protein: CSVVGGDYGYTF. The CDR3 nucleotides read TGCAGCGTTGTTGGGGGGGACTATGGCTACACCTTC. J is TRBJ1-2 and V is TRBV29-1; possible D gene TRBD1, 5 bases. Trimming left V 4 bases short and J 3 bases short, with 9 bases between. The CDR3 has 12 amino acids. The germline V gene encodes CDR1 SQVTM and CDR2 ANQGSEA.

The chain combines TRBV20-1 with TRBJ2-7, with a possible D match to TRBD2 (6 bases). V dropped 5 bases and J dropped 7 bases, with 9 bases sitting between them. The germline V gene has CDR1 DFQATT and CDR2 SNEGSKA (reference sequence). CDR3 length equals 10 residues. The chain's CDR3 is CSARGGEQYF. In DNA, the CDR3 is TGCAGTGCTCGAGGAGGGGAGCAGTACTTC.

The chain has TRBV5-4 and TRBJ2-3; D not resolved. CDR1 is SGHNT and CDR2 is YYREEE in the germline V gene (reference sequence). V was cut by 4 bases and J by 3 bases, with 9 bases left in between. This CDR3 has 13 residues. The CDR3 coding sequence is TGTGCCAGCAGCCCCCCCGGGACAGATACGCAGTATTTT. This codes for CASSPPGTDTQYF.

The chain joins TRBV9 to TRBJ2-7, with D possibly being TRBD2 (6 bases). The CDR3 runs to 13 residues. The V and J ends lost 7 bases and 2 bases respectively, with 13 bases between them. CDR1 is SGDLS, CDR2 YYNGEE, per germline. CDR3 sequence reads: CASGRDWTYEQYF. CDR3 sequence (DNA): TGTGCCAGCGGCCGGGACTGGACCTACGAGCAGTACTTC.

V gene TRBV19 combines with J gene TRBJ1-2; 7 bases are shared with TRBD1. Trimming removed 6 bases from V and 7 bases from J; junction bases left unmatched: 11. Germline V gives CDR1 LNHDA, CDR2 SQIVND (reference sequence). This CDR3 has 14 amino acids. CDR3: CASSHPQGSRGYTF. CDR3 coding DNA: TGTGCCAGTAGCCACCCACAGGGGAGTCGTGGCTACACCTTC.

J is TRBJ1-1 and V is TRBV5-4, with a weak D call TRBD1 (6 bases). V lost 4 bases, J lost 1 base, and 14 bases lay in between. CDR1 is SGHNT and CDR2 is YYREEE in the germline V gene (reference sequence). The CDR3 runs to 15 residues. For the CDR3, the DNA is TGTGCCAGCAGCATTGGGACATTTACGAACACTGAAGCTTTCTTT. It translates to CASSIGTFTNTEAFF.

This chain connects TRBV7-2 to TRBJ2-5; 7 bases are shared with TRBD1. V lost 4 bases, J lost 1 base, and 12 bases stayed unmatched. The CDR3 is 17 residues long. Looked up from germline, CDR1 is SGHTA and CDR2 is FQGNSA. The CDR3 DNA reads TGTGCCAGCAGCTCCCGACCCGGGACAGCACGCCAAGAGACCCAGTACTTC. This encodes CASSSRPGTARQETQYF.

The chain combines TRBV28 with TRBJ2-1, with 10 bases that match TRBD2. CDR1 and CDR2 (germline): MDHEN, SYDVKM. The CDR3 length is 13 residues. Trimming took 9 bases from V and 4 from J; bases not matched to a gene: 3. The CDR3 reads CASSSGGYNEQFF. The CDR3 DNA sequence: TGTGCCAGTTCTAGCGGGGGTTACAATGAGCAGTTCTTC.

This chain joins TRBV4-3 and TRBJ2-2; D gene uncertain. CDR3 length: 15 residues. V dropped 0 bases and J dropped 0 bases, with 5 bases sitting between them. Per germline, CDR1 LGHNA and CDR2 YSLEER. The chain's CDR3 is CASSQDRPNTGELFF. As DNA, the CDR3 is TGCGCCAGCAGCCAAGATCGTCCGAACACCGGGGAGCTGTTTTTT.

This chain uses TRBV29-1 with TRBJ2-5; D unclear. The J call is in doubt because the DNA end fits TRBJ2-7 better. Germline CDR1 reads SQVTM; CDR2 reads ANQGSEA. There are 11 residues in the CDR3. CDR3 bases: TGCAGCGTCGACTGGGGCTACGAGCAGTACTTC. Amino acid sequence: CSVDWGYEQYF.

The chain recombines TRBV6-1 with TRBJ2-7; 10 bases fit TRBD2. CDR1 and CDR2 from the germline V gene are MNHNS and SASEGT. V shed 4 bases, J shed 4 bases, and the junction held 19 bases outside the gene matches. The CDR3 loop spans 19 amino acids. For the CDR3, the DNA is TGTGCCAGCAGTGCCCCCCCGGGGAGTAGCGGGAGGCTAGCATACGAGCAGTACTTC. It codes for CASSAPPGSSGRLAYEQYF.

The rearrangement uses TRBV18 and TRBJ2-1, with 9 bases fitting TRBD2. Trimming took 3 bases from V and 6 from J; bases not matched to a gene: 6. The germline CDR1 and CDR2 sequences are KGHSH and LQKENI. The CDR3 loop spans 15 amino acids. CDR3 nucleotides: TGTGCCAGCTCACCTGACGCGGGGGGGGCCAATGAGCAGTTCTTC. As protein: CASSPDAGGANEQFF.